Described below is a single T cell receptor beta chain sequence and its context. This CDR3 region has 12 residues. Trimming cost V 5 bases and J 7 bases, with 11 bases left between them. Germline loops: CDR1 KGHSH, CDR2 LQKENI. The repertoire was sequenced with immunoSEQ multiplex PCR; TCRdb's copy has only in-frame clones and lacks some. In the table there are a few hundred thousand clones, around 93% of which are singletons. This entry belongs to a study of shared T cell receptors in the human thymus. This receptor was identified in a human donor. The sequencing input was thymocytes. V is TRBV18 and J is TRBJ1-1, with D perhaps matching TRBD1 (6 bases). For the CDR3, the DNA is TGTGCCAGCTCATCAACAGGGATTGAAGCTTTCTTT. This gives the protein CASSSTGIEAFF.